Below, 30 T cell receptor beta chains from the same sample are listed, as sequenced in a study of control samples from healthy donors and cancer patients (dated by TCRdb to the early 2020s). To prepare the library, the immunoSEQ multiplex PCR assay was applied. The clones in this table, taken by TCRdb from immuneACCESS, are in-frame only. Not every clone is retained; where verified, under half of the shortfall comes from an unresolved V gene, and the cause of the rest is unknown. A total of 120,000 to 150,000 clones appear in this sample, about nine tenths of them only once. The top ten clonotypes cover 11% of the sample. Sequencing was carried out using blood. The receptors shown here come from a man aged 30 to 39 in good health.

The chain uses TRBV5-4 and TRBJ1-2; D might be TRBD1 (5 bases). V lost 2 bases and J lost 3, with 11 bases in between. The CDR3 is made up of 14 amino acids. Germline V gene lookup returns CDR1 SGHNT and CDR2 YYREEE (reference sequence). The CDR3 region is CASSLLTGDYGYTF. As DNA, the CDR3 is TGTGCCAGCAGCTTACTAACAGGAGACTATGGCTACACCTTC.

The sample holds one count of this clone. The chain links TRBV5-1 to TRBJ2-2; D is uncertain. Germline V lookup: CDR1 SGHRS, CDR2 YFSETQ. The CDR3 is 15 amino acids. Trimming left V 1 base short and J 3 bases short, with 10 bases between. CDR3 coding DNA: TGCGCCAGCAGCTTGAGTAATATTCACACCGGGGAGCTGTTTTTT. It is translated as CASSLSNIHTGELFF.

This chain uses TRBV5-1 with TRBJ2-5, with 9 positions matching TRBD1. Per germline, CDR1 SGHRS and CDR2 YFSETQ. V dropped 1 base and J dropped 6; count of bases not matched to a gene: 7. CDR3 length: 15 amino acids. CDR3 coding DNA: TGCGCCAGCAGCTTGCGCTCAGGACAGGGGAAGACCCAGTACTTC. This sequence encodes CASSLRSGQGKTQYF.

As to this clone: The identical CDR3 is also encoded by other nucleotide sequences in the sample. The V gene is TRBV20-1, the J gene TRBJ1-1; D may be TRBD1 (5 bases). The V end was cut by 1 base, the J end by 8 bases, with 8 bases between. The CDR3 has 11 amino acids. CDR1 is DFQATT and CDR2 is SNEGSKA in the germline V gene (reference sequence). CDR3 DNA sequence: TGCAGTGCTAGAGGAACAGGAGAAGCTTTCTTT. This codes for CSARGTGEAFF.

The chain links TRBV7-9 to TRBJ2-7, with 7 bases identical to TRBD1. The CDR3 sequence is 15 residues long. CDR1 and CDR2 from the germline V gene are SEHNR and FQNEAQ (reference sequence). The ends lost 8 bases at V and 3 bases at J; junction bases unmatched: 13. The CDR3 here is CASPGQRKKVYEQYF. Written as DNA, the CDR3 is TGTGCCAGCCCGGGACAGAGAAAAAAAGTCTACGAGCAGTACTTC.

The gene calls are TRBV27 and TRBJ1-2, with a possible D match to TRBD1 (5 bases). Deletions cut 6 bases from V and 6 bases from J, with 14 bases between. The CDR3 length is 13 residues. The germline V gene encodes CDR1 MNHEY and CDR2 SMNVEV (reference sequence). CDR3 DNA: TGTGCCAGCAGCTCTGGGACGGTCAATGGCTACACCTTC. Encoded protein: CASSSGTVNGYTF.

This chain links TRBV27 with TRBJ2-7; the match to TRBD2 covers 7 bases. Trimming at V came to 3 bases and at J to 2 bases, leaving 4 bases not matched to a gene. The CDR3 has 14 amino acids. Germline loops: CDR1 MNHEY, CDR2 SMNVEV (reference sequence). CDR3 residues: CASSFGGGTYEQYF. DNA for the CDR3: TGTGCCAGCAGTTTTGGGGGGGGTACCTACGAGCAGTACTTC.

This chain joins TRBV2 and TRBJ1-5, with TRBD1 identical over 10 bases. The V gene end was trimmed by 6 bases and the J gene end by 6 bases; junction bases not matched to a gene: 8. This CDR3 is 15 amino acids long. Germline V gives CDR1 SNHLY, CDR2 FYNNEI. CDR3 sequence: CASRATGGRGQPQHF. As DNA, the CDR3 is TGTGCCAGCAGAGCGACAGGGGGCAGGGGTCAGCCCCAGCATTTT.

The chain recombines TRBV9 with TRBJ2-7, with D possibly TRBD2 on 5 matching bases. The CDR3 length is 15 residues. V was clipped by 0 bases and J by 2 bases, with 12 bases between them. The germline V gene encodes CDR1 SGDLS and CDR2 YYNGEE. The CDR3 spells CASSVGTGSPYEQYF. The CDR3 DNA follows: TGTGCCAGCAGCGTAGGGACTGGTTCTCCCTACGAGCAGTACTTC.

CDR3 sequence reads: CASSPNTGVRETQYF. The CDR3 nucleotides are TGTGCCAGCTCACCAAATACAGGAGTCCGGGAGACCCAGTACTTC. The V and J genes are TRBV18 and TRBJ2-5, with a weak D call TRBD1 (5 bases). Germline CDR1 KGHSH, CDR2 LQKENI. The CDR3 extends over 15 amino acids. The V end lost 2 bases, the J end lost 5 bases, and 15 bases lay between the germline ends.

As to this clone: One end of the junction does not line up with germline, which may come from a read error. The chain carries TRBV3-1 (or the pseudogene TRBV3-2) and TRBJ2-2; D not certain. CDR1 is LGHDT, CDR2 YNNKEL, per germline (reference sequence). The length of the CDR3 is 15 residues. CDR3 in DNA: TGTGCCAGCAGCCAAGGAATGGGGAACGCCGGGGAGCTGTTTTTT. This codes for CASSQGMGNAGELFF.

V gene TRBV6-5 combines with J gene TRBJ1-2; 10 bases are shared with TRBD1. Germline V gene sequence: CDR1 MNHEY, CDR2 SVGAGI. Unmatched junction bases numbered 2, after V lost 4 bases and J lost 9 bases. The CDR3 runs 12 residues. This CDR3 reads CASSWTGGSYTF. In DNA form, the CDR3 reads TGTGCCAGCAGTTGGACAGGGGGTAGCTACACCTTC.

The chain is built from TRBV28 and TRBJ2-3, with TRBD2 matching over 9 bases. J lost 5 bases, V lost 3 bases, and 3 bases had no gene match. The CDR3 is 14 residues long. Germline-derived CDR1 and CDR2 are MDHEN and SYDVKM. Written as DNA, the CDR3 is TGTGCCAGCAGTTTGGCGGGAGGGATAGATACGCAGTATTTT. As protein: CASSLAGGIDTQYF.

The chain has TRBV4-3 and TRBJ1-2; D gene uncertain. In germline, CDR1 is LGHNA, CDR2 YSLEER. Trimming took off 1 base at V and 8 bases at J, with 14 bases between the two ends. This CDR3 has 14 amino acids. The CDR3 spells CASSQGGFVRGYTF. CDR3 DNA sequence: TGCGCCAGCAGCCAAGGAGGTTTCGTTAGAGGCTACACCTTC.

CDR3 sequence reads: CASSADFAQYF. CDR3 nucleotides: TGTGCCAGCAGTGCCGATTTCGCGCAGTATTTT. The chain is built from TRBV12-3 or TRBV12-4 and TRBJ2-3; D gene ambiguous. This CDR3 is built from 11 residues. Trimming took off 5 bases at V and 10 bases at J, with 10 bases between the two ends.

This clone occurred once. The chain links TRBV5-1 to TRBJ1-1, with D perhaps matching TRBD1 (6 bases). Trimming cost V 0 bases and J 4 bases, with 7 bases left between them. CDR1 is SGHRS and CDR2 is YFSETQ in the germline V gene. The CDR3 is 13 amino acids. CDR3 sequence: CASSLEGGTEAFF. The CDR3 nucleotides are TGCGCCAGCAGCTTGGAAGGGGGCACTGAAGCTTTCTTT. The full variable domain, completed using reference TRBV5-1 and TRBJ1-1, is KAGVTQTPRYLIKTRGQQVTLSCSPISGHRSVSWYQQTPGQGLQFLFEYFSETQRNKGNFPGRFSGRQFSNSRSEMNVSTLELGDSALYLCASSLEGGTEAFFGQGTRLTVV.

The rearrangement links TRBV11-3 to TRBJ1-4; a possible D gene is TRBD1 (6 bases). CDR3 length: 16 amino acids. The V end was cut by 3 bases, the J end by 0 bases, with 11 bases between. CDR1 is SGHNT and CDR2 is YENEEA in the germline V gene. The CDR3 spells CASSFGQIATNEKLFF. Here the CDR3 DNA reads TGTGCCAGCAGCTTCGGACAGATTGCAACTAATGAAAAACTGTTTTTT.

Points on this clone: This sample includes further DNA sequences coding for the same CDR3. The chain combines TRBV28 with TRBJ2-3; D not resolved. The CDR3 sequence is 12 residues long. Per germline, CDR1 MDHEN and CDR2 SYDVKM. Deletions cut 2 bases from V and 4 bases from J, with 4 bases between. Written as DNA, the CDR3 is TGTGCCAGCAGTTTACTTCCAGATACGCAGTATTTT. It codes for CASSLLPDTQYF.

The V gene is TRBV6-1, the J gene TRBJ1-1; D is undetermined. This CDR3 is built from 14 residues. CDR1 MNHNS and CDR2 SASEGT come from the germline V gene. V dropped 0 bases and J dropped 8 bases, with 13 bases sitting between them. The chain's CDR3 is CASSEALPSREAFF. In DNA form, the CDR3 reads TGTGCCAGCAGTGAAGCGCTCCCATCCAGAGAAGCTTTCTTT.

The chain uses TRBV7-8 and TRBJ1-1; TRBD1 might be the D (5 bases). Between the trimmed V and J ends, which lost 2 bases and 9 bases, there was a span of 13 bases. This CDR3 spans 13 amino acids. Germline V CDR1 and CDR2: SGHVS, FQNEAQ. Written as DNA, the CDR3 is TGTGCCAGCAGCTTAAAATCGGGGGAGAAAGCTTTCTTT. This encodes CASSLKSGEKAFF. Together with reference TRBV7-8 and TRBJ1-1, the CDR3 gives the full variable domain: GAGVSQSPRYKVAKRGQDVALRCDPISGHVSLFWYQQALGQGPEFLTYFQNEAQLDKSGLPSDRFFAERPEGSVSTLKIQRTQQEDSAVYLCASSLKSGEKAFFGQGTRLTVV.

The chain employs TRBV14 and TRBJ1-4; 10 bases match TRBD1. The germline V gene encodes CDR1 SGHDN and CDR2 FVKESK. V shed 6 bases and J 10 bases; nucleotides not matched to a gene: 5. This CDR3 comprises 13 residues. The DNA of the CDR3 is TGTGCCAGCAGTATGACAGGGGGCGCAAAACTGTTTTTT. Amino acids: CASSMTGGAKLFF.

The chain has TRBV4-1 and TRBJ2-1; 9 bases are shared with TRBD2. CDR1 is MGHRA, CDR2 YSYEKL, per germline. V was pared by 0 bases and J by 2 bases, with 5 bases of the junction left unmatched. The CDR3 contains 17 residues. The CDR3 spells CASSQEAAGGPYNEQFF. The CDR3 DNA reads TGCGCCAGCAGCCAAGAAGCGGCGGGAGGGCCCTACAATGAGCAGTTCTTC.

The genes are TRBV7-9 and TRBJ2-3, with 12 bases that match TRBD2. The germline gives CDR1 SEHNR, CDR2 FQNEAQ (reference sequence). V lost 1 base and J lost 6; bases outside the gene matches: 5. The CDR3 consists of 16 residues. The CDR3 DNA reads TGTGCCAGCAGCTTAGATCCGGGACTAGCGGGTGATACGCAGTATTTT. Protein: CASSLDPGLAGDTQYF.

The chain uses TRBV19 and TRBJ1-5; D remains unclear. The CDR3 has 17 amino acids. In germline, CDR1 is LNHDA, CDR2 SQIVND (reference sequence). V lost 3 bases to trimming and J lost 2 bases, with 17 bases between them. This CDR3 is CASSIIPDWSRNQPQHF. DNA for the CDR3: TGTGCCAGTAGTATCATACCGGACTGGAGTCGCAATCAGCCCCAGCATTTT.

A remark on this clone: The junction shows a germline mismatch at one end, possibly a read error. Other DNA sequences in this specimen translate into the identical CDR3. The chain is built from TRBV19 and TRBJ1-6; TRBD1 aligns across 7 bases. The germline V gene encodes CDR1 LNHDA and CDR2 SQIVND (reference sequence). The CDR3 consists of 14 residues. The CDR3: CASSPGTVNSPLHF. The CDR3 DNA reads as TGTGCTAGTAGCCCCGGGACAGTAAATTCACCCCTCCACTTT.

The chain combines TRBV19 with TRBJ2-7; the match to TRBD2 covers 12 bases. This CDR3 spans 15 amino acids. Germline CDR1 and CDR2: LNHDA and SQIVND (reference sequence). V was clipped by 6 bases and J by 3 bases; unmatched bases: 6. CDR3 coding DNA: TGTGCCAGTAGGCGGACTAGCGGGATAGGCTACGAGCAGTACTTC. Protein product: CASRRTSGIGYEQYF. The entire variable domain, with the rest obtained from reference TRBV19 and TRBJ2-7, is as follows: DGGITQSPKYLFRKEGQNVTLSCEQNLNHDAMYWYRQDPGQGLRLIYYSQIVNDFQKGDIAEGYSVSREKKESFPLTVTSAQKNPTAFYLCASRRTSGIGYEQYFGPGTRLTVT.

CDR3 DNA sequence: TGTGCCAGCAGCTTAGCTCCGGGAGCGTACAATGAGCAGTTCTTC. This codes for CASSLAPGAYNEQFF. This chain joins TRBV11-1 and TRBJ2-1; D may be TRBD2 (6 bases). The V gene's germline CDR1 is SGHAT and CDR2 FQDESV (reference sequence). The V and J ends lost 0 bases and 4 bases respectively, with 10 bases between them. This CDR3 has 15 amino acids.

The gene calls are TRBV28 and TRBJ2-6; a possible D gene is TRBD2 (5 bases). Between the trimmed V and J ends, which lost 5 bases and 1 base, there was a span of 12 bases. Germline V gene lookup returns CDR1 MDHEN and CDR2 SYDVKM. CDR3 length: 16 residues. The CDR3 DNA is TGTGCCAGCAGTCCCGGAGGAATTTCTGGGGCCAACGTCCTGACTTTC. It yields the protein CASSPGGISGANVLTF.

This sequence joins TRBV5-6 and TRBJ1-5; D not resolved. Trimming removed 0 bases from V and 16 bases from J, with 17 bases in between. This CDR3 has 13 residues. Germline V gene lookup returns CDR1 SGHDT and CDR2 YYEEEE. CDR3 nucleotides: TGTGCCAGCAGCTTGGCCTCGGGAGTGTCCCTACATTTT. This gives the protein CASSLASGVSLHF.

This chain connects TRBV7-9 to TRBJ1-1; no clear D. V lost 1 base, J lost 0 bases, and 9 bases lay in between. This CDR3 has 15 amino acids. Germline CDR1 and CDR2: SEHNR and FQNEAQ (reference sequence). Written as DNA, the CDR3 is TGTGCCAGCAGCTTAGGATCTACAATGAACACTGAAGCTTTCTTT. Its protein product is CASSLGSTMNTEAFF.